This T cell receptor (beta chain) was sequenced for a study of blood T cell repertoires in COVID-19. As for the study in general: Whether acute or convalescent, the COVID-19 samples came from the United States, Italy and Spain.

As handled by the study authors: Researchers report that nucleated cell counts were estimated from reference gene primer amplification. This table comes from immunoSEQ multiplex PCR, and its TCRdb copy is limited to in-frame clones, with some not included. V, J and clone size are taken as reported in that table, and D and trimming were inferred from the DNA itself. The table has a few hundred thousand clones, 75% to 95% seen once. This CDR3 is 13 amino acids long. The germline V gene encodes CDR1 MNHEY and CDR2 SVGAGI. The junction had 2 bases not matched to a gene; V was cut back by 6 bases and J by 8 bases. While infection was still active, Seattle patients were enrolled and then followed longitudinally.

The source material was peripheral blood. The source is a person in their late teens or twenties with COVID-19, enrolled during active disease. This sequence joins TRBV6-5 and TRBJ1-6; the match to TRBD1 covers 9 bases. The DNA for the CDR3 is TGTGCCAGCAGGGGACAGGGTCATTCACCCCTCCACTTT. It encodes CASRGQGHSPLHF.